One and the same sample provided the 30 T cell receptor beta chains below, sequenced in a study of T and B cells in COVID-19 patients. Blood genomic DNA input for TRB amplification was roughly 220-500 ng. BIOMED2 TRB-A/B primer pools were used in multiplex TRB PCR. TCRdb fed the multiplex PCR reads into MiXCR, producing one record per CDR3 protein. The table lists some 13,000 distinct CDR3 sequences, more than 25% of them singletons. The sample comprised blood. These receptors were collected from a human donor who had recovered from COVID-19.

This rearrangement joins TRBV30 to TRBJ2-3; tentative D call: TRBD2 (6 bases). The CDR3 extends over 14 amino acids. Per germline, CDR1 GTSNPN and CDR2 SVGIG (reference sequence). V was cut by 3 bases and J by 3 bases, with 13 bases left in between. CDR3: CAWRGIAETDTQYF. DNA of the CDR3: TGTGCCTGGAGGGGGATAGCGGAAACAGATACGCAGTATTTT.

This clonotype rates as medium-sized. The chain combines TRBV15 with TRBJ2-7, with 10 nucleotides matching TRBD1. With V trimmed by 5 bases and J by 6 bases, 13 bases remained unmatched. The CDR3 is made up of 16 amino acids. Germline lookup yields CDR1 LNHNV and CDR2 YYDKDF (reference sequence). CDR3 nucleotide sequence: TGTGCCACCAGCGCGAGGATAGGGACAGGGGTTGGCGAGCAGTACTTC. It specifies CATSARIGTGVGEQYF.

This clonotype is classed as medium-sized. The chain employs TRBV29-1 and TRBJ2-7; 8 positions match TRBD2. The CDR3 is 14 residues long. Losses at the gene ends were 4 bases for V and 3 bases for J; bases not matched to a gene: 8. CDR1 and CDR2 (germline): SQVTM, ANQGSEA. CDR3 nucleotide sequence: TGCAGCGTTGGGACCGGGGGGGGCATCTACGAGCAGTACTTC. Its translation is CSVGTGGGIYEQYF.

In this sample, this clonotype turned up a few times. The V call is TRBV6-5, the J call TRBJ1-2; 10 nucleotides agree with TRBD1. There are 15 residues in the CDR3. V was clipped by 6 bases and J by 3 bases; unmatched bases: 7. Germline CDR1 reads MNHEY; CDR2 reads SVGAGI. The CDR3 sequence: CASRVGQGNYYGYTF. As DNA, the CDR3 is TGTGCCAGCAGAGTGGGACAGGGGAACTACTATGGCTACACCTTC.

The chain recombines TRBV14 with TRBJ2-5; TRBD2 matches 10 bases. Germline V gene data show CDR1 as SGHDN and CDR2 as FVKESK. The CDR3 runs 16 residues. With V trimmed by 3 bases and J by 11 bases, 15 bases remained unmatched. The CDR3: CASSQGVGTSAMKQYF. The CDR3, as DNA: TGTGCCAGCAGCCAGGGGGTGGGGACTAGCGCCATGAAGCAGTACTTC.

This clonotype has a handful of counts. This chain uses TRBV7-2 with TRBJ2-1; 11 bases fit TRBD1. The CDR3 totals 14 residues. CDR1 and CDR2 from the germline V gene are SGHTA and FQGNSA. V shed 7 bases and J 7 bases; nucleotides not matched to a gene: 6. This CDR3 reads CASTSGTGGNEQFF. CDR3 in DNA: TGTGCCAGCACCTCCGGGACAGGGGGGAATGAGCAGTTCTTC.

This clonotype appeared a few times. CDR3 bases: TGCGCCAGCAGCCAAGATAGGGACCTCCCCTACTACGAGCAGTACTTC. Its protein is CASSQDRDLPYYEQYF. This sequence joins TRBV4-3 and TRBJ2-7; D is tentatively TRBD1 or TRBD2 (5 bases each). Trimming took 0 bases from V and 3 from J, leaving 15 bases between them. The CDR3 spans 16 residues. Germline CDR1 reads LGHNA; CDR2 reads YSLEER.

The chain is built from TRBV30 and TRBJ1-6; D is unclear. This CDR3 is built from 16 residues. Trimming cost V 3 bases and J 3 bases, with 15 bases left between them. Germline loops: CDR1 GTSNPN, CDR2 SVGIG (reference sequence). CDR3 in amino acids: CAWSGARLDYNSPLHF. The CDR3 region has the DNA TGTGCCTGGAGCGGAGCTCGACTCGACTATAATTCACCCCTCCACTTT.

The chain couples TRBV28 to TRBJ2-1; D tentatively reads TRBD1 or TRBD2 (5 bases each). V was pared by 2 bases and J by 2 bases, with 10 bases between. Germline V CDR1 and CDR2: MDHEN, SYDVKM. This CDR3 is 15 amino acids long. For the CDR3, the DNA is TGTGCCAGCAGTTTAAGGGACCGACCCTACAATGAGCAGTTCTTC. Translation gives CASSLRDRPYNEQFF. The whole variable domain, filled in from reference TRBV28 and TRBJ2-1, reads DVKVTQSSRYLVKRTGEKVFLECVQDMDHENMFWYRQDPGLGLRLIYFSYDVKMKEKGDIPEGYSVSREKKERFSLILESASTNQTSMYLCASSLRDRPYNEQFFGPGTRLTVL.

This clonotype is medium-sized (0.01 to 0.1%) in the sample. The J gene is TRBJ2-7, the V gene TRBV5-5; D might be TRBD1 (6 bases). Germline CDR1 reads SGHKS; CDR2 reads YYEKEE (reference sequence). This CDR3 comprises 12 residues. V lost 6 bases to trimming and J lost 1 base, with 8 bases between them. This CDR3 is CASTTGSYEQYF. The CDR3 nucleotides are TGTGCCAGCACCACAGGGTCCTACGAGCAGTACTTC.

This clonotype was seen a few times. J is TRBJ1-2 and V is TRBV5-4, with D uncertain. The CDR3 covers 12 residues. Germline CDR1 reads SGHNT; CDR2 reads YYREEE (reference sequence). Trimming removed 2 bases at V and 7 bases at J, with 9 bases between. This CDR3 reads CASSFRGSGYTF. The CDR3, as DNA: TGTGCCAGCAGCTTTAGAGGGTCTGGCTACACCTTC.

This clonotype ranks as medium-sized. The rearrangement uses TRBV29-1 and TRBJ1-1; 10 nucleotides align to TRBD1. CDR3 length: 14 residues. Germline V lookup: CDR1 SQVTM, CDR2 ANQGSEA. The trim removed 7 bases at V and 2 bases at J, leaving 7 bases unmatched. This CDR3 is CSARQGARNTEAFF. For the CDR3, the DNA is TGCAGCGCTCGACAGGGGGCGCGTAACACTGAAGCTTTCTTT.

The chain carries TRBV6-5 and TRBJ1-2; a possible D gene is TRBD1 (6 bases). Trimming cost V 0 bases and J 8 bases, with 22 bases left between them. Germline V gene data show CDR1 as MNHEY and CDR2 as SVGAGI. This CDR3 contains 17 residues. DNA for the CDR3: TGTGCCAGCAGTTACTCGATGATGGGGGGCGGGGGAGGGGGCTACACCTTC. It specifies CASSYSMMGGGGGGYTF.

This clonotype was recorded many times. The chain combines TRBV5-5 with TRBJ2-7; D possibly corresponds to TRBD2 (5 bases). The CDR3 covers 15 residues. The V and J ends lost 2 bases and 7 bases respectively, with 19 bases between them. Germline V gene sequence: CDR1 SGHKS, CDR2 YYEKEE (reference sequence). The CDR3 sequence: CASSFALLSTGEQYF. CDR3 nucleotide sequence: TGTGCCAGCAGCTTTGCGCTCCTGTCGACGGGGGAGCAGTACTTC.

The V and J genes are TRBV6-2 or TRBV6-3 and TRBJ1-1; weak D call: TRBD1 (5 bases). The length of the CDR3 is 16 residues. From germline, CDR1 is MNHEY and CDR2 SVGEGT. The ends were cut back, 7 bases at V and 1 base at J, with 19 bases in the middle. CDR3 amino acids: CASTPWASGRNTEAFF. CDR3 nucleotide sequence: TGTGCCAGCACCCCATGGGCTTCGGGACGGAACACTGAAGCTTTCTTT.

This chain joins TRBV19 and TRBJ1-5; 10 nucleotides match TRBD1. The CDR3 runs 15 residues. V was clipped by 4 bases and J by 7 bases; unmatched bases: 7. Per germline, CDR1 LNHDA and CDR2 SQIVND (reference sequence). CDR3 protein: CASSSDRGREQPQHF. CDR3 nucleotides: TGTGCCAGTAGTAGTGACAGGGGGCGCGAACAGCCCCAGCATTTT. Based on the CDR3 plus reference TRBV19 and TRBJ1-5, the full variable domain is DGGITQSPKYLFRKEGQNVTLSCEQNLNHDAMYWYRQDPGQGLRLIYYSQIVNDFQKGDIAEGYSVSREKKESFPLTVTSAQKNPTAFYLCASSSDRGREQPQHFGDGTRLSIL.

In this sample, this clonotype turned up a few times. As DNA, the CDR3 is TGTGCCAGCAGCGCTGACAGATACGCTCAGCCCCAGCATTTT. Translating gives CASSADRYAQPQHF. V and J are TRBV7-9 and TRBJ1-5, with D possibly matching TRBD1 (5 bases). Trimming removed 5 bases at V and 6 bases at J, with 14 bases between. In germline, CDR1 is SEHNR, CDR2 FQNEAQ (reference sequence). The CDR3 sequence is 14 residues long.

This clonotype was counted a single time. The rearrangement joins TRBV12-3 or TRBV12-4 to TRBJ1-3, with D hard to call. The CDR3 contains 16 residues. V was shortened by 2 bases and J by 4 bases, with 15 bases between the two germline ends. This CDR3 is CASSLQSGRPGNTIYF. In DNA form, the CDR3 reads TGTGCCAGCAGTTTACAGTCCGGCAGACCAGGAAACACCATATATTTT.

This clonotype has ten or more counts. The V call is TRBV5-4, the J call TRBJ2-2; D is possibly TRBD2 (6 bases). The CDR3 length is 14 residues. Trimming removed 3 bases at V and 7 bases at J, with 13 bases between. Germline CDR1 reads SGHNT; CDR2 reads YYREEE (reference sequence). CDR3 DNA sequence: TGTGCCAGCAGCTCCGCCGGGGGACTCGGGGAGCTGTTTTTT. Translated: CASSSAGGLGELFF.

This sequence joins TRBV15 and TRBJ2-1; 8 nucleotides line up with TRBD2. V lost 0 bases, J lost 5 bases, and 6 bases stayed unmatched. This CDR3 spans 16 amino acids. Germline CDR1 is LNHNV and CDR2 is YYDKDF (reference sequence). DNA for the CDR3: TGTGCCACCAGCAGAGACCCGGGCGGGGGGAACAATGAGCAGTTCTTC. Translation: CATSRDPGGGNNEQFF.

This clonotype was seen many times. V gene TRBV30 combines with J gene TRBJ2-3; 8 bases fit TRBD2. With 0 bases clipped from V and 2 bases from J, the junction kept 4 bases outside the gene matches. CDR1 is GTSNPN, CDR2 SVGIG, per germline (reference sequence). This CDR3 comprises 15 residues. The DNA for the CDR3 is TGTGCCTGGAGTGTCTCTAGCGGGTACACAGATACGCAGTATTTT. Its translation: CAWSVSSGYTDTQYF.

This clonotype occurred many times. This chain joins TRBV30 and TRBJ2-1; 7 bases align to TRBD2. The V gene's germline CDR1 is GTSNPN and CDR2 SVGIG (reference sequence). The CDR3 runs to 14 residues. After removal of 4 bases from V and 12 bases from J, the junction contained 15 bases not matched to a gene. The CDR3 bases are TGTGCCTGGAAGTCTGTAGCGGGTACTTTAGGGCAGTTCTTC. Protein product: CAWKSVAGTLGQFF.

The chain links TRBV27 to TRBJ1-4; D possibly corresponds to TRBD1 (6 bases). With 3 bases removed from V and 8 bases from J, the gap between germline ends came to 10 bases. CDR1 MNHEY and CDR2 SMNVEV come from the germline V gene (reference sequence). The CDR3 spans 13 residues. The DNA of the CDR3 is TGTGCCAGCAGTTTGGGGGCAGGGGAAAAACTGTTTTTT. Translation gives CASSLGAGEKLFF.

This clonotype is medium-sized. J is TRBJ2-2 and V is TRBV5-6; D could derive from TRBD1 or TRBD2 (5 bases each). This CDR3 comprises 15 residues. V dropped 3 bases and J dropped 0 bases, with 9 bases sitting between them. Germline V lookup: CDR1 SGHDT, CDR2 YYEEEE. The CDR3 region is CASSWGTANTGELFF. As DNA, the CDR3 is TGTGCCAGCAGCTGGGGGACGGCGAACACCGGGGAGCTGTTTTTT.

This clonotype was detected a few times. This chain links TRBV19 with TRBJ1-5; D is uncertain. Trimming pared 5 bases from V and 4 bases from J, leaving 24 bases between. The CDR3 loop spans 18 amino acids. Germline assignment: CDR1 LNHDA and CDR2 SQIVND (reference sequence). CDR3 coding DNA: TGTGCCAGTAGTCCCAACTTGAGGTCATCCCTGGGGAATCAGCCCCAGCATTTT. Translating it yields CASSPNLRSSLGNQPQHF.

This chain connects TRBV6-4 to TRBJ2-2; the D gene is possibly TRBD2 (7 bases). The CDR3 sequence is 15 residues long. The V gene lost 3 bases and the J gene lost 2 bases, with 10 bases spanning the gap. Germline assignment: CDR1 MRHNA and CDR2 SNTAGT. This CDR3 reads CASSEGGGNTGELFF. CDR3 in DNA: TGTGCCAGCAGTGAAGGCGGGGGCAACACCGGGGAGCTGTTTTTT.

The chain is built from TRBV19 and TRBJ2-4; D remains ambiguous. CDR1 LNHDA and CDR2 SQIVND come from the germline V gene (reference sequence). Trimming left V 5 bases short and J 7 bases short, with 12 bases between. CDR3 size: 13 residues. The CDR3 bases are TGTGCCAGTAGTCCGGGTCCCGGGAACATTCAGTACTTC. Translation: CASSPGPGNIQYF.

Here the CDR3 DNA reads TGTGCCAGCAGCCCCCTTGATAGGGCTGAAGCTTTCTTT. Protein: CASSPLDRAEAFF. This rearrangement joins TRBV7-6 to TRBJ1-1; no definite D call. Germline lookup yields CDR1 SGHVS and CDR2 FNYEAQ. With 5 bases removed from V and 6 bases from J, the gap between germline ends came to 13 bases. The CDR3 is made up of 13 amino acids.

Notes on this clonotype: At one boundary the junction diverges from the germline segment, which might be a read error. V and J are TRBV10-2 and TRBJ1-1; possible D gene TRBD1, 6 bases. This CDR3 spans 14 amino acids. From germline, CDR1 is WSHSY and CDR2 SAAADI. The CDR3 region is CASRDTGKNSEAFF. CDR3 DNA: TGCGCCAGCAGAGATACAGGGAAGAACAGTGAAGCTTTCTTT.

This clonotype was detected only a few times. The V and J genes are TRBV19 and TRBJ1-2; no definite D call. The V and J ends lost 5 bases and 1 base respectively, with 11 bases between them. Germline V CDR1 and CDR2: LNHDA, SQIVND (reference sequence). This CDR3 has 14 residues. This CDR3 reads CASSPGQFNYGYTF. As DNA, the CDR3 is TGTGCCAGTAGTCCCGGCCAATTTAACTATGGCTACACCTTC.